This TCR beta chain was identified during a study of T-cell memory formation after mild COVID-19. This clonotype was counted a few times. The length of the CDR3 is 15 residues. With V trimmed by 6 bases and J by 6 bases, 11 bases remained unmatched. CDR1 and CDR2 (germline): MNHEY, SVGEGT. TCRdb re-analysed the 5' RACE reads in MiXCR, keeping a single row per CDR3 protein. The repertoire holds 450,000 to 650,000 distinct CDR3 sequences, with approximately 21% as singletons. The chain couples TRBV6-2 or TRBV6-3 to TRBJ2-3; the match to TRBD1 covers 8 bases. This receptor was identified in an adult woman who had mild COVID-19 (a few samples of this study predate the infection). Cell type and time point are not known. Sample: PBMCs or a T cell subset sorted from them (not recorded which). CDR3 residues: CASSTGTGGSDTQYF. CDR3 DNA: TGTGCCAGCAGCACCGGGACAGGTGGTAGCGATACGCAGTATTTT.